A single sample is the source of the 17 T cell receptor beta chains below, sequenced in a study of blood T cell repertoires in COVID-19. Here immunoSEQ multiplex PCR was the method, and the copy in TCRdb shows in-frame clones only, minus some. The sample holds 50,000 to 65,000 clones; under 85% are singletons and the top ten take about 28%. Sequencing used peripheral blood. These TCRs come from a woman older than 75 with acute or convalescent COVID-19.

This clone appeared once. V and J are TRBV6-5 and TRBJ2-1, with a tentative D call TRBD1 (6 bases). The CDR3 totals 14 residues. V was cut by 7 bases and J by 4 bases, with 14 bases left in between. In germline, CDR1 is MNHEY, CDR2 SVGAGI. CDR3 loop: CASMRGRTYNEQFF. The CDR3 DNA follows: TGTGCCAGCATGAGGGGGAGAACTTACAATGAGCAGTTCTTC.

This rearrangement joins TRBV3-1 (or the pseudogene TRBV3-2) to TRBJ2-1, with D maybe TRBD1 (6 bases). CDR1 is LGHDT and CDR2 is YNNKEL in the germline V gene (reference sequence). V shed 8 bases and J shed 4 bases, with 6 bases lying between them. The CDR3 is 11 residues long. The DNA of the CDR3 is TGTGCCAGCCAGGGGTACAATGAGCAGTTCTTC. This encodes CASQGYNEQFF.

This clone is a singleton in its sample. The genes are TRBV10-1 and TRBJ2-3; D is unresolved. V was trimmed by 0 bases and J by 2 bases, leaving 9 bases between them. CDR1 WNHNN and CDR2 SYGVQD come from the germline V gene (reference sequence). The CDR3 sequence is 15 residues long. The CDR3 loop reads CASSESATSTDTQYF. In DNA, the CDR3 is TGCGCCAGCAGTGAGTCGGCCACCTCCACAGATACGCAGTATTTT.

This sequence joins TRBV6-2 or TRBV6-3 and TRBJ2-5; 9 bases align to TRBD1. V shed 3 bases, J shed 2 bases, and the junction held 13 bases outside the gene matches. This CDR3 is built from 18 residues. The germline gives CDR1 MNHEY, CDR2 SVGEGT. CDR3 sequence reads: CASSYTTGTGLPQETQYF. CDR3 in DNA: TGTGCCAGCAGTTATACAACCGGGACAGGGTTACCTCAAGAGACCCAGTACTTC.

The CDR3 spells CAITQGRTGGNEAFF. CDR3 in DNA: TGTGCCATCACCCAAGGGAGGACAGGGGGTAATGAAGCTTTCTTT. J is TRBJ1-1 and V is TRBV10-3; 10 bases line up with TRBD1. Germline V gene sequence: CDR1 ENHRY, CDR2 SYGVKD. V trimming: 7 bases; J trimming: 7 bases; junction bases outside the gene matches: 12. This CDR3 is 15 amino acids long.

This rearrangement joins TRBV28 to TRBJ1-5, with a possible D match to TRBD1 (5 bases). This CDR3 comprises 14 residues. The ends were cut back, 2 bases at V and 7 bases at J, with 12 bases in the middle. Germline V gene sequence: CDR1 MDHEN, CDR2 SYDVKM. The CDR3 loop reads CASSLGQGGQPQHF. For the CDR3, the DNA is TGTGCCAGCAGTTTAGGGCAGGGAGGACAGCCCCAGCATTTT.

This clone has at least ten counts. V is TRBV4-1 and J is TRBJ1-1; 8 bases line up with TRBD1. Germline V gene lookup returns CDR1 MGHRA and CDR2 YSYEKL. The CDR3 spans 14 residues. V lost 5 bases to trimming and J lost 6 bases; unmatched junction nucleotides: 8. CDR3 amino acids: CASSDRGSSAEAFF. Here the CDR3 DNA reads TGCGCCAGCAGCGACAGGGGTAGTTCGGCTGAAGCTTTCTTT.

This sequence joins TRBV25-1 and TRBJ2-5, with a tentative D call TRBD2 (5 bases). The CDR3 contains 15 residues. V was shortened by 0 bases and J by 2 bases, with 10 bases between the two germline ends. Germline V gives CDR1 MGHDK, CDR2 SYGVNS. CDR3 nucleotides: TGTGCCAGCAGTGAATATGCCCGGGGACAAGAGACCCAGTACTTC. Amino acids: CASSEYARGQETQYF.

The V call is TRBV19, the J call TRBJ2-7; 12 bases are a match to TRBD1. Unmatched junction bases numbered 5, after V lost 3 bases and J lost 8 bases. Germline CDR1 is LNHDA and CDR2 is SQIVND (reference sequence). This CDR3 spans 14 amino acids. The CDR3 DNA is TGTGCCAGTAGTATGGGGGGACAGGGGGCGCAGCAGTACTTC. Protein sequence: CASSMGGQGAQQYF.

This clone was seen more than once but under ten times. The rearrangement uses TRBV5-1 and TRBJ2-7, with 8 positions matching TRBD1. V was pared by 0 bases and J by 6 bases, with 14 bases of the junction left unmatched. CDR3 length: 17 residues. From germline, CDR1 is SGHRS and CDR2 YFSETQ. The CDR3 loop reads CASSLAPGGERSSEQYF. CDR3 bases: TGCGCCAGCAGCTTGGCCCCAGGGGGCGAGAGGTCATCCGAGCAGTACTTC.

The CDR3 loop reads CASSLSGFTEAFF. The CDR3 DNA reads as TGTGCCAGCAGTTTATCCGGGTTCACTGAAGCTTTCTTT. This chain links TRBV28 with TRBJ1-1, with D unresolved. Trimming left V 1 base short and J 4 bases short, with 7 bases between. The CDR3 runs 13 residues. Germline values: CDR1 MDHEN, CDR2 SYDVKM.

The genes are TRBV2 and TRBJ2-1, with 12 positions matching TRBD2. The V gene's germline CDR1 is SNHLY and CDR2 FYNNEI. Trimming took 7 bases from V and 0 from J; bases not matched to a gene: 10. The CDR3 contains 18 residues. CDR3 coding DNA: TGTGCCAGCACCCCGACTAGCGGGAGATTGAGCTCCTACAATGAGCAGTTCTTC. This encodes CASTPTSGRLSSYNEQFF.

This sequence joins TRBV27 and TRBJ1-4; D possibly corresponds to TRBD1 (6 bases). Germline lookup yields CDR1 MNHEY and CDR2 SMNVEV (reference sequence). The CDR3 is 15 amino acids. V shed 0 bases and J shed 7 bases, with 12 bases lying between them. The CDR3 loop reads CASSLSRGGGEKLFF. CDR3 bases: TGTGCCAGCAGTTTATCACGAGGGGGGGGTGAAAAACTGTTTTTT.

V is TRBV19 and J is TRBJ2-3; 9 bases agree with TRBD2. The CDR3 length is 15 residues. Germline assignment: CDR1 LNHDA and CDR2 SQIVND (reference sequence). The J segment lost 4 bases and the V segment lost 5 bases, leaving 7 bases of the junction unmatched. CDR3 bases: TGTGCCAGTAGTCCCCGGACTAGCGTTTCAGATACGCAGTATTTT. Its translation is CASSPRTSVSDTQYF. Full variable domain (outside the CDR3, taken from reference TRBV19 and TRBJ2-3): DGGITQSPKYLFRKEGQNVTLSCEQNLNHDAMYWYRQDPGQGLRLIYYSQIVNDFQKGDIAEGYSVSREKKESFPLTVTSAQKNPTAFYLCASSPRTSVSDTQYFGPGTRLTVL.

This chain connects TRBV28 to TRBJ2-7; TRBD2 agrees at 8 bases. Germline V gives CDR1 MDHEN, CDR2 SYDVKM. The CDR3 contains 16 residues. CDR3 sequence reads: CALGQGWGTSSYEQYF. The CDR3, as DNA: TGTGCGCTGGGGCAGGGATGGGGGACTAGCTCCTACGAGCAGTACTTC.

The chain carries TRBV6-4 and TRBJ2-3; 8 bases line up with TRBD1. With 4 bases clipped from V and 7 bases from J, the junction kept 13 bases outside the gene matches. The CDR3 has 16 residues. The germline CDR1 and CDR2 sequences are MRHNA and SNTAGT. The DNA for the CDR3 is TGTGCCAGCAGTGCCTCGCTTGGACAGGGCGCGAATACGCAGTATTTT. Encoded protein: CASSASLGQGANTQYF.

The chain carries TRBV3-1 (or the pseudogene TRBV3-2) and TRBJ2-1; TRBD1 might be the D (6 bases). The germline V gene has CDR1 LGHDT and CDR2 YNNKEL (reference sequence). The CDR3 has 15 residues. V lost 0 bases and J 3 bases, leaving 9 bases between the germline ends. The CDR3 coding sequence is TGTGCCAGCAGCCAAGACCGGACAGTCTACAATGAGCAGTTCTTC. Translated: CASSQDRTVYNEQFF.